This entry is about one T cell receptor (beta chain). What it binds is unknown. This specimen comes from a study of OX40 agonist ivuxolimab in advanced cancers. Background on the study: The dose-escalation group included hepatocellular carcinoma, melanoma, renal cell carcinoma and head and neck cancer. Treatment received earlier with anti-PD-1, anti-PD-L1 or anti-CTLA-4 agents was allowed, and around 36% had some. Study results and caveats: Partly responding patients at 0.1-3.0 mg/kg showed some of the smallest clonal expansion.

The ends were cut back, 1 base at V and 8 bases at J, with 17 bases in the middle. CDR1 is GTSNPN, CDR2 SVGIG, per germline (reference sequence). The CDR3 sequence is 14 residues long. Assay used: immunoSEQ multiplex PCR; TCRdb lists only in-frame clones, some missing. The sample has about 30,000 clones; 74% are singletons. The material sequenced was CD4+ or CD8+ T cells sorted from blood, taken in a trial of the OX40 agonist ivuxolimab. The chain employs TRBV30 and TRBJ1-2, with D perhaps matching TRBD1 (5 bases). This sequence originates from an adult with an advanced solid tumor such as melanoma, head and neck, liver or kidney cancer. The chain's CDR3 is CAWSARGLLQGYTF. The DNA of the CDR3 is TGTGCCTGGAGTGCGCGGGGCTTATTACAGGGCTACACCTTC.